The T cell receptor beta chain under discussion was sequenced for a study of T cells in narcolepsy. Sequencing was performed with immunoSEQ multiplex PCR; in TCRdb, only in-frame clones are kept and a portion is missing. The repertoire holds just over 40,000 clones, around 88% seen once, with around 1.3% in the top ten. Germline V gene data show CDR1 as SGDLS and CDR2 as YYNGEE. V was clipped by 0 bases and J by 0 bases, with 19 bases between them. The CDR3 sequence is 19 residues long. This chain joins TRBV9 and TRBJ1-3; D is unresolved. The material sequenced was CD45RA- memory CD4+ T cells from PBMCs. The TCR comes from a human donor with narcolepsy. The CDR3 loop reads CASSVGFRRNPRSGNTIYF. As DNA, the CDR3 is TGTGCCAGCAGCGTAGGTTTCCGACGGAACCCCCGCTCTGGAAACACCATATATTTT.